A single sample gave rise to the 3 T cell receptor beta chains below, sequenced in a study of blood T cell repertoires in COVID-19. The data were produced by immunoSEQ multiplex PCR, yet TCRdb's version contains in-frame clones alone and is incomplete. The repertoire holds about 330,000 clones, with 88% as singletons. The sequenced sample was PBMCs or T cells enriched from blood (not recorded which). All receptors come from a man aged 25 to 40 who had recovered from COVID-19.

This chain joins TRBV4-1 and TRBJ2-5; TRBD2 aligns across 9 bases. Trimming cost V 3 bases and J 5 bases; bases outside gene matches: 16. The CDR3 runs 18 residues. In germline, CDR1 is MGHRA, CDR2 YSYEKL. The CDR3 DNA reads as TGCGCCAGCAGCCAGGATATAGAGGAGCGGGGGGTTGTGGAGACCCAGTACTTC. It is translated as CASSQDIEERGVVETQYF.

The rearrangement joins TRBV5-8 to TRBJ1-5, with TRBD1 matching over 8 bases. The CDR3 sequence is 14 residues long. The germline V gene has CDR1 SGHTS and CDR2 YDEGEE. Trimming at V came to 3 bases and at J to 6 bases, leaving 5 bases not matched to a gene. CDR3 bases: TGTGCCAGCAGCTCCGGACAGGGAGGTCAGCCCCAGCATTTT. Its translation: CASSSGQGGQPQHF.

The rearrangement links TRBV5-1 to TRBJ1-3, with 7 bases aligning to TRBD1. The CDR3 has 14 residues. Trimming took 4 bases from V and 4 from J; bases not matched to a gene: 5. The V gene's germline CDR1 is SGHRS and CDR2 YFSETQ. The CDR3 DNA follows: TGCGCCAGCAGCCTGACAGGGATCGGAAACACCATATATTTT. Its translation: CASSLTGIGNTIYF.